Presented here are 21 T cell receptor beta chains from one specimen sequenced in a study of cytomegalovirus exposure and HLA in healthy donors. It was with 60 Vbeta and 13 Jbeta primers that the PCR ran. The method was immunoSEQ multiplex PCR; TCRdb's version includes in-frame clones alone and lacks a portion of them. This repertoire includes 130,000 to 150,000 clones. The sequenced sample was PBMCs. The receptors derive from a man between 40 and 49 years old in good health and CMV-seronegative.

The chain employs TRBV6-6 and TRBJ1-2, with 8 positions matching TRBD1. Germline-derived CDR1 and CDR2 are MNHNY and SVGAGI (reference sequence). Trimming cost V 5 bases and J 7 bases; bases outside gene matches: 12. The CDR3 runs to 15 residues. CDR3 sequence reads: CASSLRAGGEGGYTF. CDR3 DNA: TGTGCCAGCAGTCTTCGGGCAGGGGGCGAAGGTGGCTACACCTTC.

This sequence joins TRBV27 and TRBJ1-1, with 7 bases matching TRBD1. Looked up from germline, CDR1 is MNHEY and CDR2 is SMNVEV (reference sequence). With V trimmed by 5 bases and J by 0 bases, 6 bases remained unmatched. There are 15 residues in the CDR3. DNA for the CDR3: TGTGCCAGCAGTGCTACAGGGGCCATGAACACTGAAGCTTTCTTT. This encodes CASSATGAMNTEAFF.

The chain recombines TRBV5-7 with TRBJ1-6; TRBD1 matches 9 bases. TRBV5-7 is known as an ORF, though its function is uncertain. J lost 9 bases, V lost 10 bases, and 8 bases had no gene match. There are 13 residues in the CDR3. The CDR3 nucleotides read TGTGCCGGAATACAGGGGGCTTGTTCACCCCTCCACTTT. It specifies CAGIQGACSPLHF.

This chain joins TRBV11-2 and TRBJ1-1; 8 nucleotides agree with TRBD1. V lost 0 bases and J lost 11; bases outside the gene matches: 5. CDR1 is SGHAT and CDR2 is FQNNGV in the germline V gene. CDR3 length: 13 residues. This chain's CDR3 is CASSLDRTGMAFF. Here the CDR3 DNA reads TGTGCCAGCAGCTTAGATCGGACAGGGATGGCTTTCTTT.

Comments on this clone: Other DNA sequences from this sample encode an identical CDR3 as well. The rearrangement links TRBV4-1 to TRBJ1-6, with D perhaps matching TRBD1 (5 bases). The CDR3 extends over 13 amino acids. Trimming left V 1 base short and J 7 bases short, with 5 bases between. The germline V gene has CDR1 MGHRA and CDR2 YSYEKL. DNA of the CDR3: TGCGCCAGCAGCCAAGGACAGAATTCACCCCTCCACTTT. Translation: CASSQGQNSPLHF.

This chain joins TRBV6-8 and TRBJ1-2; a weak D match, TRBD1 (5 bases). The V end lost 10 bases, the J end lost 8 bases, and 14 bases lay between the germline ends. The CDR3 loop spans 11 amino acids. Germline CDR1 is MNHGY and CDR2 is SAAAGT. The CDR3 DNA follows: TGTGCCAAGGGGACGGGAGAAGGCTACACCTTC. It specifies CAKGTGEGYTF.

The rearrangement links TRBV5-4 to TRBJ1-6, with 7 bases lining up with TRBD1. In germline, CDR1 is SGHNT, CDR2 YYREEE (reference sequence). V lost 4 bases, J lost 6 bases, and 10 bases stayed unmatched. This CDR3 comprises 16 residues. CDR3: CASSTGTAVFNSPLHF. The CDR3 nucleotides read TGTGCCAGCAGCACCGGGACAGCCGTTTTTAATTCACCCCTCCACTTT. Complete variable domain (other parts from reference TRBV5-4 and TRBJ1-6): ETGVTQSPTHLIKTRGQQVTLRCSSQSGHNTVSWYQQALGQGPQFIFQYYREEENGRGNFPPRFSGLQFPNYSSELNVNALELDDSALYLCASSTGTAVFNSPLHFGNGTRLTVT.

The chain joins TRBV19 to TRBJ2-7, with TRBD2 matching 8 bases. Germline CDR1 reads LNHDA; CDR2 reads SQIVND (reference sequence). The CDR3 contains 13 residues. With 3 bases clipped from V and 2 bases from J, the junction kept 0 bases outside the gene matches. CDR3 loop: CASSMRGAYEQYF. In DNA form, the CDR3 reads TGTGCCAGTAGTATGCGGGGGGCCTACGAGCAGTACTTC. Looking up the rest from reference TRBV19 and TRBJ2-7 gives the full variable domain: DGGITQSPKYLFRKEGQNVTLSCEQNLNHDAMYWYRQDPGQGLRLIYYSQIVNDFQKGDIAEGYSVSREKKESFPLTVTSAQKNPTAFYLCASSMRGAYEQYFGPGTRLTVT.

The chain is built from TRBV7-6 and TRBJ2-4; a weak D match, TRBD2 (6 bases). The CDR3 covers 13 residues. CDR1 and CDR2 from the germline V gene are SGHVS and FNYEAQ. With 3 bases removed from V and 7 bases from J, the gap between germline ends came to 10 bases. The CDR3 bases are TGTGCCAGCAGCTTGACTAGGAGGAACATTCAGTACTTC. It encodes CASSLTRRNIQYF.

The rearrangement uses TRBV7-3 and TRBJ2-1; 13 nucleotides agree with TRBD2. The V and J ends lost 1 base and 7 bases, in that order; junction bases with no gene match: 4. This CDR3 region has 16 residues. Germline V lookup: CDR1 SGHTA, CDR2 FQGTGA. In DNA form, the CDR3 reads TGTGCCAGCAGCTTAATAACTAGCGGGGGGGCTAATGAGCAGTTCTTC. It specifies CASSLITSGGANEQFF.

The chain's CDR3 is CASSSRTPSSGYTF. Written as DNA, the CDR3 is TGTGCCAGCAGTTCGAGGACACCATCCAGTGGCTACACCTTC. This chain connects TRBV28 to TRBJ1-2; tentatively, D is TRBD1 (5 bases). The CDR3 has 14 residues. Per the germline V gene, CDR1 is MDHEN and CDR2 is SYDVKM. The V and J ends lost 4 bases and 7 bases respectively, with 16 bases between them.

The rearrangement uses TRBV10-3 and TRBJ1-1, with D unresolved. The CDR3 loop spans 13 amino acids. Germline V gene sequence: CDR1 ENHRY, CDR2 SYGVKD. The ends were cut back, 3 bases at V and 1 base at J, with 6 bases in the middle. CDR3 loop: CAISEARNTEAFF. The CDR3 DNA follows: TGTGCCATCAGTGAAGCACGGAACACTGAAGCTTTCTTT.

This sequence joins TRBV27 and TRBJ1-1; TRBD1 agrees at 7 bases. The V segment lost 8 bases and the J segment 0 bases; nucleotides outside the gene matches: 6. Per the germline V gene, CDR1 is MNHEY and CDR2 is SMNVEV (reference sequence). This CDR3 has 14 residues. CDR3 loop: CASVQGVVNTEAFF. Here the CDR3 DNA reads TGTGCCAGCGTGCAGGGGGTCGTGAACACTGAAGCTTTCTTT.

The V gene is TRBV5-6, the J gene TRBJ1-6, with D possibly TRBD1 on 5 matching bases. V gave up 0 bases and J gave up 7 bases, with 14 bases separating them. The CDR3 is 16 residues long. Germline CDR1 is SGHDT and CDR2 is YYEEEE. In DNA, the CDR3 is TGTGCCAGCAGCTTGGGGTCAGGGCGTGACAATTCACCCCTCCACTTT. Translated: CASSLGSGRDNSPLHF.

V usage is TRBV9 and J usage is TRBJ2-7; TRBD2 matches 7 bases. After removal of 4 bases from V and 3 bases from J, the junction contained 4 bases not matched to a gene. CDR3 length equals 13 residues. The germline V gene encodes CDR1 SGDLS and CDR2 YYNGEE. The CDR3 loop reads CASSRDYGYEQYF. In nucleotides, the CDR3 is TGTGCCAGCAGCCGGGACTACGGCTACGAGCAGTACTTC.

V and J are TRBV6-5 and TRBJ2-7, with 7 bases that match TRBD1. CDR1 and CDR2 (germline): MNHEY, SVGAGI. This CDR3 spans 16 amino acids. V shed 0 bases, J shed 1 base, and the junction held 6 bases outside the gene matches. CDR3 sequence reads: CASSYSRTGSSYEQYF. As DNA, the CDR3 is TGTGCCAGCAGTTACTCCAGGACAGGATCATCCTACGAGCAGTACTTC.

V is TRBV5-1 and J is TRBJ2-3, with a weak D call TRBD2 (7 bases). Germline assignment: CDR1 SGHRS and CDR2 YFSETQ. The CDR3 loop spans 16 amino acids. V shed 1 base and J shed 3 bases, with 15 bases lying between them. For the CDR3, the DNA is TGCGCCAGCAGCTTGTTGAGGGGGGGCGGGACAGATACGCAGTATTTT. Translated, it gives CASSLLRGGGTDTQYF.

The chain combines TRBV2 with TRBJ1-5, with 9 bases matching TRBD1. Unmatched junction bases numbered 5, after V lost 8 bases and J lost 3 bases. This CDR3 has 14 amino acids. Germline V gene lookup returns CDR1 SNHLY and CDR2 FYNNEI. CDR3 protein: CASCGQGNNQPQHF. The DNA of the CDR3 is TGTGCCAGCTGCGGACAGGGGAACAATCAGCCCCAGCATTTT.

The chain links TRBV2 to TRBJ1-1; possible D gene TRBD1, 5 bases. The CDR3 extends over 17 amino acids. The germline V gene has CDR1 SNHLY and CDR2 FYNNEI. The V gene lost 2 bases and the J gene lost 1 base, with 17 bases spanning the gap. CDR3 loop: CASSESLGGLPNTEAFF. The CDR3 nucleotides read TGTGCCAGCAGTGAATCTCTGGGGGGACTCCCGAACACTGAAGCTTTCTTT.

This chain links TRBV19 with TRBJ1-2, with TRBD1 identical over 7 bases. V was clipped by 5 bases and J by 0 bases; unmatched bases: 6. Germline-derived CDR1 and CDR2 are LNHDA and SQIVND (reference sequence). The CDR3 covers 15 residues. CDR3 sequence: CASSVTGTANYGYTF. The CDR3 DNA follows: TGTGCCAGTAGTGTCACAGGGACAGCTAACTATGGCTACACCTTC.

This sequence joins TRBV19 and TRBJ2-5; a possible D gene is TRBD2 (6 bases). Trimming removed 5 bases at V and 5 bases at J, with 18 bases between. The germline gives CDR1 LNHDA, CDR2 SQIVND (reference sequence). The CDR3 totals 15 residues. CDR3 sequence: CASSRRGGLGETQYF. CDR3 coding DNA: TGTGCCAGTAGTCGCCGTGGGGGGTTGGGGGAGACCCAGTACTTC.